The clone carrying this T cell receptor beta chain was observed a few times. This sample is drawn from a study of blood T cell repertoires in COVID-19. Study details: PBMCs, B-cell-depleted T cells, or T cells were the source of the cDNA or gDNA that made up the material.

This table comes from immunoSEQ multiplex PCR, and its TCRdb copy is limited to in-frame clones, with some not included. The profile shows fewer than 350,000 clones, 85% of them singletons. The CDR3 has 16 amino acids. V lost 1 base and J 8 bases, leaving 17 bases between the germline ends. Germline V gene sequence: CDR1 SEHNR, CDR2 FQNEAQ (reference sequence). Those who participated ranged in age from about 18 to 89 years and resided in around 22 US areas. Grouping used clinical history reported by participants in a survey and questionnaire. Recovery among Cohort 3 donors was established by two negative PCRs, clearance, or symptom resolution.

This clonotype was obtained from a woman between 45 and 65 years old who had recovered from COVID-19. The chain links TRBV7-9 to TRBJ1-4; no clear D gene. The sequencing input was PBMCs or T cells enriched from blood (not recorded which). The CDR3 protein is CASSLDPDPGREKLFF. In DNA form, the CDR3 reads TGTGCCAGCAGCTTAGACCCGGACCCTGGGAGGGAAAAACTGTTTTTT.